The present TCR beta chain was sequenced within a study of blood T cell repertoires in COVID-19. For the study at large: COVID-19 samples from acute and convalescent phases originated in the United States, Italy and Spain. From T cells, B-cell-depleted T cells, or PBMCs came the material, which was cDNA or gDNA.

The ends were cut back, 2 bases at V and 2 bases at J, with 13 bases in the middle. The V gene's germline CDR1 is MNHNY and CDR2 SVGAGI (reference sequence). The CDR3 covers 15 residues. Study processing details: How many nucleated cells were present was estimated from reference gene primer amplification. Using immunoSEQ multiplex PCR, the repertoire was profiled, and TCRdb retains in-frame clones only, with some absent. For V, J and clone size, that table is used; D and trimming come from the DNA. The sample contains some 160,000 clones, roughly 84% of which appear only once. This sequence originates from a man aged 65-85 years with active or convalescent COVID-19. The chain is built from TRBV6-6 and TRBJ2-7; D may be TRBD1 (6 bases). Sequenced input: peripheral blood. CDR3 bases: TGTGCCAGCAGTTACCCACAGGGAAACGCCTACGAGCAGTACTTC. It encodes CASSYPQGNAYEQYF.